These 13 T cell receptor beta chains were all obtained from the same sample, sequenced in a study of T cell clones after liver transplantation. Sequenced by immunoSEQ multiplex PCR; TCRdb stores in-frame clones only, minus some. This sample carries 80,000 or so clones, over 80% of them seen once, and the ten largest clones take 0.4% to 0.6%. Specimen: CD4+ T cells from blood, collected approximately 3.5 years after liver transplant. Receptor source: a human patient who received a liver transplant. These T cells may partly come from the graft donor.

The chain joins TRBV28 to TRBJ1-1; the match to TRBD1 covers 9 bases. Trimming took 3 bases from V and 3 from J; bases not matched to a gene: 8. This CDR3 is 16 amino acids long. Germline V lookup: CDR1 MDHEN, CDR2 SYDVKM. CDR3 in DNA: TGTGCCAGCAGTTTCCCACGGGACAGGGTGGACACTGAAGCTTTCTTT. It translates to CASSFPRDRVDTEAFF.

CDR3 sequence: CASSSRAPTLTDTQYF. CDR3 DNA sequence: TGTGCCAGCAGTTCCCGCGCGCCTACCCTTACAGATACGCAGTATTTT. V and J are TRBV28 and TRBJ2-3; D is undetermined. The length of the CDR3 is 16 residues. CDR1 is MDHEN, CDR2 SYDVKM, per germline. V lost 4 bases to trimming and J lost 3 bases, with 17 bases between them. The whole variable domain, filled in from reference TRBV28 and TRBJ2-3, reads DVKVTQSSRYLVKRTGEKVFLECVQDMDHENMFWYRQDPGLGLRLIYFSYDVKMKEKGDIPEGYSVSREKKERFSLILESASTNQTSMYLCASSSRAPTLTDTQYFGPGTRLTVL.

This clone was seen more than once but under ten times. The chain is built from TRBV2 and TRBJ2-5; TRBD2 might be the D (5 bases). Per germline, CDR1 SNHLY and CDR2 FYNNEI. V dropped 2 bases and J dropped 5 bases, with 12 bases sitting between them. The CDR3 has 14 amino acids. The CDR3 here is CASSEWVGEETQYF. In DNA form, the CDR3 reads TGTGCCAGCAGTGAATGGGTGGGAGAGGAGACCCAGTACTTC.

The chain combines TRBV4-3 with TRBJ2-7; TRBD2 aligns across 7 bases. The germline CDR1 and CDR2 sequences are LGHNA and YSLEER. This CDR3 contains 14 residues. V was clipped by 1 base and J by 4 bases; unmatched bases: 4. CDR3 sequence reads: CASSQAASGYEQYF. The CDR3 region has the DNA TGCGCCAGCAGCCAAGCGGCTAGCGGATACGAGCAGTACTTC.

This clone rates as medium-sized (0.01 to 0.1%). The chain couples TRBV5-5 to TRBJ1-4; D gene unclear. This CDR3 comprises 15 residues. Germline V gives CDR1 SGHKS, CDR2 YYEKEE (reference sequence). The ends were cut back, 0 bases at V and 3 bases at J, with 9 bases in the middle. The CDR3 sequence is CASSLVMRSNEKLFF. The CDR3 coding sequence is TGTGCCAGCAGCTTGGTAATGCGTTCTAATGAAAAACTGTTTTTT.

This clone came up a few times. J is TRBJ2-3 and V is TRBV2; possibly TRBD1 for D (6 bases). Germline CDR1 and CDR2: SNHLY and FYNNEI. The germline V and J ends were trimmed by 5 bases and 7 bases, with 16 bases remaining between them. The CDR3 is 14 residues long. The CDR3 spells CASSPWGLGNTQYF. The CDR3 DNA follows: TGTGCCAGCAGTCCCTGGGGGCTGGGGAATACGCAGTATTTT.

The chain combines TRBV19 with TRBJ2-1; tentatively, D is TRBD1 (6 bases). V was cut by 4 bases and J by 7 bases, with 11 bases left in between. The CDR3 covers 13 residues. CDR1 is LNHDA, CDR2 SQIVND, per germline (reference sequence). CDR3 region: CASSKKQGNEQFF. The CDR3 DNA reads TGTGCCAGTAGTAAGAAACAGGGAAATGAGCAGTTCTTC.

This sequence joins TRBV6-6 and TRBJ2-7; 11 bases are shared with TRBD1. The J segment lost 5 bases and the V segment lost 0 bases, leaving 3 bases of the junction unmatched. The CDR3 extends over 15 amino acids. CDR1 and CDR2 (germline): MNHNY, SVGAGI (reference sequence). DNA for the CDR3: TGTGCCAGCAGTTACTCGGGACAGGGGGGCCACGAGCAGTACTTC. Protein product: CASSYSGQGGHEQYF.

The chain carries TRBV5-1 and TRBJ1-4; a weak D match, TRBD1 (5 bases). Germline V CDR1 and CDR2: SGHRS, YFSETQ. The CDR3 totals 18 residues. V lost 4 bases, J lost 0 bases, and 19 bases lay in between. The CDR3 nucleotides are TGCGCCAGCAGCGGCGAGAGAGGGACGGATGCAACTAATGAAAAACTGTTTTTT. This gives the protein CASSGERGTDATNEKLFF. The full variable domain, rest sourced from reference TRBV5-1 and TRBJ1-4, is KAGVTQTPRYLIKTRGQQVTLSCSPISGHRSVSWYQQTPGQGLQFLFEYFSETQRNKGNFPGRFSGRQFSNSRSEMNVSTLELGDSALYLCASSGERGTDATNEKLFFGSGTQLSVL.

The rearrangement joins TRBV6-4 to TRBJ2-1, with D perhaps TRBD2 (5 bases). The CDR3 covers 15 residues. Trimming cost V 6 bases and J 2 bases, with 14 bases left between them. The V gene's germline CDR1 is MRHNA and CDR2 SNTAGT. CDR3 DNA: TGTGCCAGCAGCCCCAGCGGATTCCCCTACAATGAGCAGTTCTTC. Translated: CASSPSGFPYNEQFF.

The rearrangement links TRBV6-5 to TRBJ2-4; D gene uncertain. Germline CDR1 MNHEY, CDR2 SVGAGI. This CDR3 has 13 amino acids. The V and J ends lost 3 bases and 12 bases respectively, with 15 bases between them. The CDR3 is CASSYDSESHQYF. CDR3 in DNA: TGTGCCAGCAGTTATGATTCCGAGTCGCATCAGTACTTC.

The chain combines TRBV10-2 with TRBJ1-4, with D possibly matching TRBD1 (5 bases). With 3 bases removed from V and 11 bases from J, the gap between germline ends came to 19 bases. This CDR3 has 15 residues. CDR1 WSHSY and CDR2 SAAADI come from the germline V gene. CDR3 amino acids: CASSELGSRGEKLFF. The CDR3 DNA sequence: TGCGCCAGCAGTGAACTCGGGTCCCGGGGGGAGAAACTGTTTTTT.

This chain connects TRBV6-5 to TRBJ1-1; unclear D gene. Germline loops: CDR1 MNHEY, CDR2 SVGAGI. V lost 0 bases to trimming and J lost 11 bases, with 13 bases between them. This CDR3 spans 13 amino acids. CDR3 bases: TGTGCCAGCAGTTACTCAGGGTCGGCGCTGGCTTTCTTT. Protein: CASSYSGSALAFF.